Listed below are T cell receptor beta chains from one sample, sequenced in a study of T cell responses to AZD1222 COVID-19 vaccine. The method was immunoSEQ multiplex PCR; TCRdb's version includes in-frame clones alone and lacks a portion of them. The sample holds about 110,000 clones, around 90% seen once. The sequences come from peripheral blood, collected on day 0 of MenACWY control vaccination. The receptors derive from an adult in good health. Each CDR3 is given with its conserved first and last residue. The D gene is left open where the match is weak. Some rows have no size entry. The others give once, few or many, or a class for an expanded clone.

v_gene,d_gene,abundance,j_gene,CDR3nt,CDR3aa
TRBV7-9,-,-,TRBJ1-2,TGTGCCAGCAGCTTAGTGGGGGGGAGCTATGGCTACACCTTC,CASSLVGGSYGYTF
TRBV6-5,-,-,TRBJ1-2,TGTGCCAGCAGCGCCGGGATGGGTAACTATGGCTACACCTTC,CASSAGMGNYGYTF
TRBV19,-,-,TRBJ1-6,TGTGGACAAGACCTTTCCTATAATTCACCCCTCCACTTT,CGQDLSYNSPLHF
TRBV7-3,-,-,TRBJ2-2,TGTGCCAGCAGCTTAACCCCTTCGAACACCGGGGAGCTGTTTTTT,CASSLTPSNTGELFF
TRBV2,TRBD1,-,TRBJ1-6,TGTGCCAGCAGGCGGGACAGCCAACGGAATTCACCCCTCCACTTT,CASRRDSQRNSPLHF
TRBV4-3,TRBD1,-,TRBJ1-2,TGCGCCAGCAGCCCCACAGGGGGCTATGGCTACACCTTC,CASSPTGGYGYTF
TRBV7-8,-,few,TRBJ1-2,TGTGCCAGCAGCCCCGGTGGGGCACGGGGCTATGGCTACACCTTC,CASSPGGARGYGYTF
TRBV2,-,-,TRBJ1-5,TGTGCCAGCAGTGACCCCAGGAGCAATCAGCCCCAGCATTTT,CASSDPRSNQPQHF
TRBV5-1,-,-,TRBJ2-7,TGCGCCAGCAGCTTCGGGCCAACGGGGAGCGAGCAGTACTTC,CASSFGPTGSEQYF
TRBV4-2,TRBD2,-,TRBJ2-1,TGTGCCAGCAGCGTAAGTGGCGGGGGGAACTACAATGAGCAGTTCTTC,CASSVSGGGNYNEQFF
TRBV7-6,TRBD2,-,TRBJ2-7,TGTGCCAGCAGCTTAGCCGGGACTAGCGGCTACGAGCAGTACTTC,CASSLAGTSGYEQYF
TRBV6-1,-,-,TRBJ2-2,TGTGCCAGCAGTGAATTTAGAGAATACGCCGGGGAGCTGTTTTTT,CASSEFREYAGELFF
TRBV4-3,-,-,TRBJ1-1,TGCGCCAGCAGCCAGGGAAAACTCACTGAAGCTTTCTTT,CASSQGKLTEAFF
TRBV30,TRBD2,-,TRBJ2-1,TGTGCCTGGAGTGTACTAGGACTAGCGGAGCAGTTCTTC,CAWSVLGLAEQFF
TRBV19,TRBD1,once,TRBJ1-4,TGTGCCAGTAGTACCCCCTACAGGGGGGTGAATGAAAAACTGTTTTTT,CASSTPYRGVNEKLFF